This T cell receptor (beta chain) was observed in a study of blood T cell repertoires in COVID-19. Study information: In Cohort 3, a recovered donor had either two negative PCRs, clearance, or symptom resolution.

Methods used by the authors: Scientists estimated how many nucleated cells there were by amplifying reference gene primers. Measured with immunoSEQ multiplex PCR; TCRdb has only the in-frame clones, and not every one. V and J calls and clone size follow that table, whereas D and trimming were derived from the DNA. Here the sample spans about 360,000 clones, approximately 89% being singletons. This CDR3 is 18 amino acids long. J lost 2 bases, V lost 7 bases, and 12 bases had no gene match. Germline-derived CDR1 and CDR2 are LNHDA and SQIVND (reference sequence). The chain recombines TRBV19 with TRBJ2-6; 9 nucleotides align to TRBD1. Input material: PBMCs or T cells enriched from blood (not recorded which). This clonotype was sampled from a man aged 35-49 years in a cohort exposed to, infected with or recovered from COVID-19 (not recorded which). The CDR3 DNA reads TGTGCCAGTAAGGCCGGGACAGGGAAGGCTGCTGGGGCCAACGTCCTGACTTTC. Its translation is CASKAGTGKAAGANVLTF.